This T cell receptor (beta chain) stems from a study of T cells in Graves' hyperthyroidism and ophthalmopathy. Only a few counts were recorded for this clonotype. Researchers took RNA transcripts and amplified the TCR beta CDR3 regions from them. The TCR CDR3 was amplified in a first-round RT-PCR using the HTBI primer set. One entry per CDR3 protein, called by TCRdb with MiXCR from the multiplex PCR reads. The sample includes roughly 420,000 distinct CDR3 sequences, around a sixth seen only once; the top ten take roughly 14%. Per the germline V gene, CDR1 is MDHEN and CDR2 is SYDVKM. This CDR3 is 15 amino acids long. The junction had 13 bases not matched to a gene; V was cut back by 8 bases and J by 7 bases.

Sequencing input: blood. V gene TRBV28 combines with J gene TRBJ2-2; TRBD1 matches 7 bases. The TCR was taken from a woman under 30 with Graves' hyperthyroidism. CDR3 region: CASFQAGGSIGELFF. The CDR3 region has the DNA TGTGCCAGCTTTCAGGCAGGGGGAAGTATCGGGGAGCTGTTTTTT.